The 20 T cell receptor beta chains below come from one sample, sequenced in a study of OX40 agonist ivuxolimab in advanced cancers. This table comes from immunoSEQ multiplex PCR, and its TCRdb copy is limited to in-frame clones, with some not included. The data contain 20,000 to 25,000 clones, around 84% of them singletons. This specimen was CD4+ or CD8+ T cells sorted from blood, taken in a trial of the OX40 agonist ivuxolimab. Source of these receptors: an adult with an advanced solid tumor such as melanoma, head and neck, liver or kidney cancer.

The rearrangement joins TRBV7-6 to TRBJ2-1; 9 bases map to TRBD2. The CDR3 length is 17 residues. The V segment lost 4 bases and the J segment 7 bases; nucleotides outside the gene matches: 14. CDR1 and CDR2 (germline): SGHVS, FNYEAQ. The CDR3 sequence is CASSYGPAGGPENEQFF. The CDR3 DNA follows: TGTGCCAGCAGCTATGGGCCGGCGGGAGGGCCGGAGAATGAGCAGTTCTTC.

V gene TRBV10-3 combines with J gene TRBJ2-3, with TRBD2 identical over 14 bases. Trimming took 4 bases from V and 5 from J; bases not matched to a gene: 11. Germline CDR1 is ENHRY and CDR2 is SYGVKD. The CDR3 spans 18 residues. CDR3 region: CAISGPSTSGGAVDTQYF. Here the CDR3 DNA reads TGTGCCATCAGTGGCCCTTCGACTAGCGGGGGGGCCGTAGATACGCAGTATTTT.

CDR3 sequence reads: CASSYLLGLAGDLRTDTQYF. In nucleotides, the CDR3 is TGTGCCAGCAGTTACCTCCTGGGACTAGCGGGAGACTTACGCACAGATACGCAGTATTTT. V and J are TRBV28 and TRBJ2-3; 14 bases map to TRBD2. Germline trimming cut 4 bases from V and 1 base from J; bases unmatched to any gene: 13. CDR1 is MDHEN and CDR2 is SYDVKM in the germline V gene. The length of the CDR3 is 20 residues.

Here the CDR3 reads CASSIEGLGDLAKNIQYF. CDR3 sequence (DNA): TGTGCCAGTAGTATAGAGGGTCTGGGGGATTTAGCCAAAAACATTCAGTACTTC. The chain links TRBV19 to TRBJ2-4; TRBD1 or TRBD2 may be the D gene (5 bases each). With 0 bases removed from V and 0 bases from J, the gap between germline ends came to 15 bases. Germline assignment: CDR1 LNHDA and CDR2 SQIVND (reference sequence). This CDR3 spans 18 amino acids.

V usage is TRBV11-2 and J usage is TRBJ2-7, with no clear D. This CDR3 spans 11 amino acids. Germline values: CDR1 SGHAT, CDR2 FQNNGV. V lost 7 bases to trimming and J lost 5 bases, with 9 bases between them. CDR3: CASTVGDEQYF. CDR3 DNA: TGTGCCAGCACGGTGGGCGACGAGCAGTACTTC.

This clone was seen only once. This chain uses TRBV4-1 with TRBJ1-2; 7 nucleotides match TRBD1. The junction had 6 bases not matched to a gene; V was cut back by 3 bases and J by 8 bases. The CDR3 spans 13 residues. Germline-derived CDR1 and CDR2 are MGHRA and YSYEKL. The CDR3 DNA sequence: TGCGCCAGCAGCCAGGGGGGACAGAGAGGCTACACCTTC. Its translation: CASSQGGQRGYTF.

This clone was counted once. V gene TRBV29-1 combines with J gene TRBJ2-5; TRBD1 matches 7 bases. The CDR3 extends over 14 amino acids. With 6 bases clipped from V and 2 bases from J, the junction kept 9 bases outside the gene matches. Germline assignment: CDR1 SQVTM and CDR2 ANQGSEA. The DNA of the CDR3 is TGCAGCGTGGACCATTGGACAGGTCAAGAGACCCAGTACTTC. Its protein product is CSVDHWTGQETQYF. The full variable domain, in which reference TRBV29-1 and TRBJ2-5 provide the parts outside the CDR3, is SAVISQKPSRDICQRGTSLTIQCQVDSQVTMMFWYRQQPGQSLTLIATANQGSEATYESGFVIDKFPISRPNLTFSTLTVSNMSPEDSSIYLCSVDHWTGQETQYFGPGTRLLVL.

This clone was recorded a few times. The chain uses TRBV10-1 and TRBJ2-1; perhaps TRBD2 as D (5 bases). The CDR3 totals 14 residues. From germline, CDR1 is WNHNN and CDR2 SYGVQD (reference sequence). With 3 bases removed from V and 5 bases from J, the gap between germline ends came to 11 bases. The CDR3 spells CASSDPTNDNEQFF. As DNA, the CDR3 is TGCGCCAGCAGTGACCCGACTAACGACAATGAGCAGTTCTTC.

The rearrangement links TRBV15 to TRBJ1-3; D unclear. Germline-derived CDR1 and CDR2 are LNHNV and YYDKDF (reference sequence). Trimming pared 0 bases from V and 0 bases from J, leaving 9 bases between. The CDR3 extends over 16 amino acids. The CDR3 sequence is CATSRDRQSSGNTIYF. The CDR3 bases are TGTGCCACCAGCAGAGATCGGCAGAGCTCTGGAAACACCATATATTTT.

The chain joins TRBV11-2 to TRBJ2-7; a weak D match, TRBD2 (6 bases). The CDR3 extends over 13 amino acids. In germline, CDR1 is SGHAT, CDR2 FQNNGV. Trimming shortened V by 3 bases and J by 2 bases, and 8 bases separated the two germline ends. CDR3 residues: CASSFPSAYEQYF. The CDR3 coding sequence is TGTGCCAGCAGCTTTCCTAGCGCCTACGAGCAGTACTTC. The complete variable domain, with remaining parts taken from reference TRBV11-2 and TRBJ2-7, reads EAGVAQSPRYKIIEKRQSVAFWCNPISGHATLYWYQQILGQGPKLLIQFQNNGVVDDSQLPKDRFSAERLKGVDSTLKIQPAKLEDSAVYLCASSFPSAYEQYFGPGTRLTVT.

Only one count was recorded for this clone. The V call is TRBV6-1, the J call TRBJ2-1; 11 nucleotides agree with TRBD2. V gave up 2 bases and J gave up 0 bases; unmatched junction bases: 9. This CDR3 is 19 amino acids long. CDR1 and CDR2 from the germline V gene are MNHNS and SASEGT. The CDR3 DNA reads TGTGCCAGCAGTGAACCCTACCGACTAGCGGGAAGCTCCTACAATGAGCAGTTCTTC. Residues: CASSEPYRLAGSSYNEQFF.

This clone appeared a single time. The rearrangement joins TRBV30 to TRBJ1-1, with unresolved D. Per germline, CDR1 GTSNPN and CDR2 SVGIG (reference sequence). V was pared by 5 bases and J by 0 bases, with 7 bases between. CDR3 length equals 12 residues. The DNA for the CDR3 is TGTGCCTGGGGGCGCATGAACACTGAAGCTTTCTTT. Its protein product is CAWGRMNTEAFF.

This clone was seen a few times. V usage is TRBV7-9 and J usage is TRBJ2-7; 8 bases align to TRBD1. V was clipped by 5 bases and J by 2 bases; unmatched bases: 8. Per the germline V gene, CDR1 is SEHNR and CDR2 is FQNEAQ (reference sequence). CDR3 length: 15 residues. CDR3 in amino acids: CASSHSRDRPYEQYF. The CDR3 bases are TGTGCCAGCAGCCATTCACGGGACAGGCCCTACGAGCAGTACTTC.

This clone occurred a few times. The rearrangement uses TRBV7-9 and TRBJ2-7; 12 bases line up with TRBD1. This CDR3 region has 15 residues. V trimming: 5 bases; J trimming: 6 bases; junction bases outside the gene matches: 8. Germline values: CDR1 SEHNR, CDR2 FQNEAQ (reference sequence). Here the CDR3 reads CASSRGDRGLSEQYF. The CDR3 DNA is TGTGCCAGCAGCCGCGGGGACAGGGGGCTTTCCGAGCAGTACTTC.

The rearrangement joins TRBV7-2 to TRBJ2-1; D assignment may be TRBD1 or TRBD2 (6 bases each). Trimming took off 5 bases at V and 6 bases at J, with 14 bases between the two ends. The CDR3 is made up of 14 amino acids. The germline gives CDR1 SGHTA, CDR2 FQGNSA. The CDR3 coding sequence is TGTGCCAGCAGCCACCGAGGGGGGATCAATGAGCAGTTCTTC. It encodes CASSHRGGINEQFF. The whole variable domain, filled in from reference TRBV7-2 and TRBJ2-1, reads GAGVSQSPSNKVTEKGKDVELRCDPISGHTALYWYRQSLGQGLEFLIYFQGNSAPDKSGLPSDRFSAERTGGSVSTLTIQRTQQEDSAVYLCASSHRGGINEQFFGPGTRLTVL.

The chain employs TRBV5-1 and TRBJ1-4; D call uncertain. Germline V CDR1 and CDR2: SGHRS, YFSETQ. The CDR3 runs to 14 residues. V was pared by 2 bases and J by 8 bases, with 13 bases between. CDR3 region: CASSFTIDKEKLFF. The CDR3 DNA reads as TGCGCCAGCAGCTTTACCATCGATAAGGAAAAACTGTTTTTT.

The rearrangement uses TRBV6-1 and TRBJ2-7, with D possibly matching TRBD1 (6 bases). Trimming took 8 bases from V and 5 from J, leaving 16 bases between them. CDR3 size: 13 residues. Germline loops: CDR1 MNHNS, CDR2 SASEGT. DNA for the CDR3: TGTGCCAGCGATGGGGGCCTATGGAACGAGCAGTACTTC. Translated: CASDGGLWNEQYF.

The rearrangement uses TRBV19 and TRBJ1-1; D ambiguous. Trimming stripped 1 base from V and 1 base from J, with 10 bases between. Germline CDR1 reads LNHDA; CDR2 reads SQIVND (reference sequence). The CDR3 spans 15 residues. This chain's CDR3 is CASSIGSSPNTEAFF. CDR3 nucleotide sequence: TGTGCCAGTAGTATAGGATCTAGTCCGAACACTGAAGCTTTCTTT.

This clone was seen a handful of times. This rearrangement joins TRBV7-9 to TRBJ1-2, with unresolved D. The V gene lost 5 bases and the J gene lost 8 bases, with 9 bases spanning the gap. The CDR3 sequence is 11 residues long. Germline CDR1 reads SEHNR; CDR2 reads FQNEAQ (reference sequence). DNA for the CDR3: TGTGCCAGCAGCGACACCGGAGGCTACACCTTC. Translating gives CASSDTGGYTF.

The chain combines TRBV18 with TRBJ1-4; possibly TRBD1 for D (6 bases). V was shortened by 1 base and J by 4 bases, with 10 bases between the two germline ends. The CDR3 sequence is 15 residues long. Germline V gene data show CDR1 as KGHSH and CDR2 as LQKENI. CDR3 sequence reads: CASSPQDRVNEKLFF. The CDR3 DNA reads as TGTGCCAGCTCACCACAGGACAGAGTTAATGAAAAACTGTTTTTT.